This T cell receptor beta chain was identified during a study of blood T cells in healthy people across ages. General study points: Roughly linear age-related decline in beta diversity appeared, significant by age around 38.

A remark on this clonotype: Antigen: not known.

This CDR3 contains 16 residues. The V gene's germline CDR1 is DFQATT and CDR2 SNEGSKA (reference sequence). The second PCR ran roughly 6 to 11 cycles with a sample-barcoded 5' primer and J-beta primers. Via MiXCR, TCRdb re-called the 5' RACE reads, giving one row per CDR3 protein. The data hold about 690,000 distinct CDR3 sequences, with roughly 43% observed a single time. The specimen sequenced was blood. This clonotype was obtained from a man aged 80 or over in good health. The J gene is TRBJ2-1, the V gene TRBV20-1; the D gene is possibly TRBD2 (5 bases). The J call may not be correct, given that the DNA end is closer to TRBJ2-7. Here the CDR3 reads CSARDSGGGPYNEQYF. The CDR3 region has the DNA TGCAGTGCTAGAGATTCTGGCGGCGGGCCCTACAATGAGCAGTACTTC.